This T cell receptor (beta chain) comes out of a study of T cell changes during pregnancy in multiple sclerosis. Clones were sequenced by immunoSEQ multiplex PCR, and TCRdb holds only the in-frame ones, with some missing. This sample yields about 59,000 clones, of which about 95% are seen a single time; less than 3% belongs to the top ten. Germline CDR1 is MNHEY and CDR2 is SMNVEV (reference sequence). The CDR3 runs 14 residues. The J segment lost 2 bases and the V segment lost 9 bases, leaving 5 bases of the junction unmatched. This specimen was CD8+ T cells from peripheral blood mononuclear cells, taken after pregnancy. J is TRBJ2-5 and V is TRBV27; 11 bases agree with TRBD1. The receptor's source is a female donor with multiple sclerosis, enrolled in a pregnancy study. CDR3 nucleotides: TGTGCCAGTTGGACAGGGGGCAGGCAAGAGACCCAGTACTTC. Translating it yields CASWTGGRQETQYF.